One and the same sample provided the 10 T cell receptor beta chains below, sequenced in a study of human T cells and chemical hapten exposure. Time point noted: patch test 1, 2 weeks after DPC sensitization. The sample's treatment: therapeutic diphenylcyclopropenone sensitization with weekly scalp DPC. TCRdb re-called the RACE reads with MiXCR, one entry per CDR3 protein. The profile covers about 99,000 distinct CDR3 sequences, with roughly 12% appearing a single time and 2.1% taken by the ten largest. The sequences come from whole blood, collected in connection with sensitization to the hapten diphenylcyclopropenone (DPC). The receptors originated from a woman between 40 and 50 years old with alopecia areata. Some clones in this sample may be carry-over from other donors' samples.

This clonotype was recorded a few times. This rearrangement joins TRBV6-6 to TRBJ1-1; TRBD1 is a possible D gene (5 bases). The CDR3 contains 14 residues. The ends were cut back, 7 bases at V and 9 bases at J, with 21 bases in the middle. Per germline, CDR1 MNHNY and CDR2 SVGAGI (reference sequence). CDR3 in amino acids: CASTPPVSADKAFF. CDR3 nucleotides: TGTGCCAGCACCCCTCCCGTCTCGGCGGACAAAGCTTTCTTT.

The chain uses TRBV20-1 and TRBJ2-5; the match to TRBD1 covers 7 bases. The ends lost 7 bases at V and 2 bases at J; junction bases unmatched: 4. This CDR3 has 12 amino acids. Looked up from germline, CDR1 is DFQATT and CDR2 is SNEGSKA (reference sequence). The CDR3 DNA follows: TGCAGTGTCTTGACAGGGCAAGAGACCCAGTACTTC. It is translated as CSVLTGQETQYF.

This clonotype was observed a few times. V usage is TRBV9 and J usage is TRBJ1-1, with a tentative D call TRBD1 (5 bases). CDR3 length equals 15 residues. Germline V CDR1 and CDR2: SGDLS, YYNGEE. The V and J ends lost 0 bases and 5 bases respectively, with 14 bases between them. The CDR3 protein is CASSVDPDRETEAFF. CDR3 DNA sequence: TGTGCCAGCAGCGTAGACCCCGACAGAGAGACTGAAGCTTTCTTT. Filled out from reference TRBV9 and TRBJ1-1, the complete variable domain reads DSGVTQTPKHLITATGQRVTLRCSPRSGDLSVYWYQQSLDQGLQFLIQYYNGEERAKGNILERFSAQQFPDLHSELNLSSLELGDSALYFCASSVDPDRETEAFFGQGTRLTVV.

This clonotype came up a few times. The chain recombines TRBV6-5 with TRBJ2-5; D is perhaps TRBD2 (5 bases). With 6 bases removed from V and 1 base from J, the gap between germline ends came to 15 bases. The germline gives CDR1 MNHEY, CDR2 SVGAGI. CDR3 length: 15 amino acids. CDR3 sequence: CASRDLGEAQETQYF. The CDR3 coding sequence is TGTGCCAGCAGAGACTTGGGAGAGGCCCAAGAGACCCAGTACTTC.

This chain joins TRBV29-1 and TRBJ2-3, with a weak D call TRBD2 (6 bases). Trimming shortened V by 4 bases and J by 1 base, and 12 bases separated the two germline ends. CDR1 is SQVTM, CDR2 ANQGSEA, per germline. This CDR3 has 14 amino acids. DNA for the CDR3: TGCAGCGTTGTGCTAGCGTTGGGCACAGATACGCAGTATTTT. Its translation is CSVVLALGTDTQYF.

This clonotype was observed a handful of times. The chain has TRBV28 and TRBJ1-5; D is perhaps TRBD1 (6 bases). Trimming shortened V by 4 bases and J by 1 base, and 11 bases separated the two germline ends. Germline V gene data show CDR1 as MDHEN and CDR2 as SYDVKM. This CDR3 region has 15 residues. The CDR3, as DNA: TGTGCCAGCAGTTCTGGGGGCGGGAGCAATCAGCCCCAGCATTTT. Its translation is CASSSGGGSNQPQHF.

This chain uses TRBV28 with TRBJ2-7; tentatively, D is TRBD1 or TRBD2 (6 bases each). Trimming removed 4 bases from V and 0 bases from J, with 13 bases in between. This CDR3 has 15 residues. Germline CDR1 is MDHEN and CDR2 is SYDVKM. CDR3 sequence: CASSSAGGSSYEQYF. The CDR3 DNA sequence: TGTGCCAGCAGTTCAGCCGGGGGCAGCTCCTACGAGCAGTACTTC. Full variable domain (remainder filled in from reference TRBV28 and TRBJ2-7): DVKVTQSSRYLVKRTGEKVFLECVQDMDHENMFWYRQDPGLGLRLIYFSYDVKMKEKGDIPEGYSVSREKKERFSLILESASTNQTSMYLCASSSAGGSSYEQYFGPGTRLTVT.

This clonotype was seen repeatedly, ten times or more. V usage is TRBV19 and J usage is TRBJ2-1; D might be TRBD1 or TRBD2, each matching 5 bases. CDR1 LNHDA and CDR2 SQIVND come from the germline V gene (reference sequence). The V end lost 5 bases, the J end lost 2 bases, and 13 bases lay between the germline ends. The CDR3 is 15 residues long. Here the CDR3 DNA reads TGTGCCAGTAGTCCAGGGACCCGCGCCTACAATGAGCAGTTCTTC. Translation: CASSPGTRAYNEQFF.

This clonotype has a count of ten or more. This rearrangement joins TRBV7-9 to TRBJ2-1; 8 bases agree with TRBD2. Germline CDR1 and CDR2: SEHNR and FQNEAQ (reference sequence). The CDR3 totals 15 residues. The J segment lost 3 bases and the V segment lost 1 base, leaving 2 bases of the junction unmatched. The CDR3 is CASSLVLADYNEQFF. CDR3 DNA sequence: TGTGCCAGCAGCTTAGTACTAGCGGACTACAATGAGCAGTTCTTC.

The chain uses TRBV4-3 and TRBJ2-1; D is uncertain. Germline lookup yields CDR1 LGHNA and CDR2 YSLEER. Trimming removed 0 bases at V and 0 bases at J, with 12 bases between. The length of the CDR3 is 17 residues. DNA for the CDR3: TGCGCCAGCAGCCAAGAGGCCGGGCTAAGCTCCTACAATGAGCAGTTCTTC. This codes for CASSQEAGLSSYNEQFF.